The T cell receptor beta chain described here comes from a study of tumor and adjacent non-tumor tissue in lung cancer. Study overall: There were approximately twelve adenocarcinoma, a couple of squamous cell carcinoma and 1 small cell lung cancer cases.

A modified ARM-PCR protocol with three rounds of nested PCR amplified TCRbeta. TCRdb re-called the multiplex PCR reads with MiXCR, one entry per CDR3 protein. The repertoire includes roughly 90,000 distinct CDR3 sequences, under 80% of them detected once, and 21% sits in the top ten. This CDR3 region has 11 residues. Germline values: CDR1 MNHNY, CDR2 SVGAGI (reference sequence). Trimming shortened V by 5 bases and J by 3 bases, and 5 bases separated the two germline ends. The template was RNA from unsorted bulk tissue. The normal lung tissue was taken more than 3 cm from the tumor edge. Points from the study as a whole: Tumor repertoires had a smaller top 100 clone share than normal lung. Significantly higher TCR diversity was found in tumor than normal lung.

This clonotype was seen many times. Its antigen is not identified. This TCR was recovered from a woman between 45 and 65 years old with non-small cell lung cancer. The chain has TRBV6-6 and TRBJ2-7, with D uncertain. Sequencing input: distant non-tumor lung tissue. The CDR3 region has the DNA TGTGCCAGCAGTCTGGGCTACGAGCAGTACTTC. Protein: CASSLGYEQYF.